This paragraph covers one T cell receptor (beta chain) sequence. Antigen unknown. The sample originates from a study of T-cell memory formation after mild COVID-19. Constant-segment primers were used for 5'RACE, and the resulting TCR alpha and TCR beta cDNA libraries carried sample barcodes and UMIs. Each CDR3 protein is one row after TCRdb ran MiXCR on the 5' RACE reads. The table records about 560,000 distinct CDR3 sequences, approximately 15% of them present only once. The CDR3 runs to 16 residues. V lost 4 bases and J 4 bases, leaving 16 bases between the germline ends. Germline lookup yields CDR1 LNHNV and CDR2 YYDKDF (reference sequence). Findings and limits, study-wide: Pre-infection memory carried some responding clones, suggesting that cross-reactive memory joined. Clones contracting across day 15 to 85 had a balanced CD4/CD8 profile; later expanding clones leaned CD4+.

The sample consisted of PBMCs or a T cell subset sorted from them (not recorded which). This TCR derives from an adult woman who had mild COVID-19 (a few samples of this study predate the infection). Cell type and time point are not known. The rearrangement uses TRBV15 and TRBJ2-2; a weak D match, TRBD2 (6 bases). This CDR3 is CATSKGGPLATGELFF. The CDR3 DNA follows: TGTGCCACCAGCAAAGGAGGGCCCCTAGCCACCGGGGAGCTGTTTTTT.